This TCR beta chain originates from a study of shared clonotypes between healthy human individuals. Repertoires were generated with immunoSEQ multiplex PCR, while TCRdb's copy carries only in-frame clones and drops some. The sample lists 1.5 million to 2.5 million clones, around 96% occurring once. Naive CD8 cells, CD45RO-negative and positively selected for CCR7, excluded terminally differentiated effector memory CD45RA+ cells. Donors were healthy HIV-negative adults without recent acute infections or vaccinations. This clone was observed a handful of times. The CDR3 has 13 residues. From germline, CDR1 is GTSNPN and CDR2 SVGIG (reference sequence). With 2 bases removed from V and 4 bases from J, the gap between germline ends came to 11 bases.

The V call is TRBV30, the J call TRBJ1-1, with a possible D match to TRBD1 (5 bases). The sequence was obtained from a man between 18 and 35 years old in good health. Sequencing was carried out using naive CD8+ T cells sorted from blood. The CDR3 DNA is TGTGCCTGGAGTTGGTTTGGGGGCACTGAAGCTTTCTTT. As protein: CAWSWFGGTEAFF. The variable domain in full, completed from reference TRBV30 and TRBJ1-1, reads SQTIHQWPATLVQPVGSPLSLECTVEGTSNPNLYWYRQAAGRGLQLLFYSVGIGQISSEVPQNLSASRPQDRQFILSSKKLLLSDSGFYLCAWSWFGGTEAFFGQGTRLTVV.